This T cell receptor (beta chain) is drawn from a study of blood T cell repertoires in COVID-19. Study details: T cells, B-cell-depleted T cells, or PBMCs supplied cDNA or gDNA.

Original handling: Reference gene primers were amplified, and this amplification served to estimate nucleated cell counts. The repertoire was sequenced with immunoSEQ multiplex PCR; TCRdb's copy has only in-frame clones and lacks some. The V and J calls and clone size were taken over from that table, and D and trimming were inferred from the DNA. The sample includes fewer than 300,000 clones, around 90% of them seen just once. Sequencing was performed on peripheral blood. The source is a woman aged 25 to 39 with acute or convalescent COVID-19.

CDR3 region: CAWSGGVDQPQHF. In DNA form, the CDR3 reads TGTGCCTGGAGTGGGGGGGTAGATCAGCCCCAGCATTTT. The genes are TRBV30 and TRBJ1-5; tentative D call: TRBD1 (5 bases). CDR3 length equals 13 residues. Germline-derived CDR1 and CDR2 are GTSNPN and SVGIG (reference sequence). The ends were cut back, 1 base at V and 5 bases at J, with 9 bases in the middle.